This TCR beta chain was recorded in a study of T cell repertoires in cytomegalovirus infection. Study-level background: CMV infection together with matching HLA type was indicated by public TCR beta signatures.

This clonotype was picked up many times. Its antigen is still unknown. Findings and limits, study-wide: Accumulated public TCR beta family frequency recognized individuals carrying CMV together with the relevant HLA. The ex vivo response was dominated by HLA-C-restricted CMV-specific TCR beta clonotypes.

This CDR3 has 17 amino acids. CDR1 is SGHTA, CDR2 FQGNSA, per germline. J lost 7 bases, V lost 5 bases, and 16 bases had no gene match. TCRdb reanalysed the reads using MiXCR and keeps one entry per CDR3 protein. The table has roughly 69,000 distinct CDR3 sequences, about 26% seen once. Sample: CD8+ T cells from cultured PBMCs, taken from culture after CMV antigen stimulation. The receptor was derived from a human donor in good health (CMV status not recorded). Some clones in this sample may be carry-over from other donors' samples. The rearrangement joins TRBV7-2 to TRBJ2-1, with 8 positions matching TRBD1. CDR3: CASSPPWDRNPLNEQFF. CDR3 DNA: TGTGCCAGCAGCCCACCTTGGGACAGGAACCCGCTGAATGAGCAGTTCTTC.